This TCR beta chain was found in a study of beta chain features in type 1 diabetes. Findings and limits, study-wide: Shortening that was moderate but significant affected the TCRB CDR3s of Type 1 diabetes patients in all four CD4+ subsets. A cDNA-based sequencing approach could over-represent cells with high TCR expression.

This CDR3 spans 14 amino acids. CDR1 and CDR2 from the germline V gene are LGHNA and YNFKEQ. The V gene lost 6 bases and the J gene lost 1 base, with 12 bases spanning the gap. The investigators reverse transcribed all of the isolated RNA, so they sequenced expressed TCRB transcripts. Naive, central memory and regulatory T cell samples averaged around 3.5 million immunoSEQ reads each. Repertoires were generated with immunoSEQ multiplex PCR, while TCRdb's copy carries only in-frame clones and drops some. The sample has hundreds of thousands of clones, over 9.5% seen once. Via the markers CD45RO/CCR7/CD25/CD127/CD95/CD27, stem cell-like memory, regulatory, central memory and naive CD4+ cells were sorted. In regard to this clone: Its antigen is currently unknown.

The TCR comes from a man aged 18 to 29 in good health. J is TRBJ1-1 and V is TRBV4-2; D call uncertain. Material for sequencing was naive CD4+ T cells from blood. CDR3 residues: CASSLFTENTEAFF. The CDR3 DNA sequence: TGTGCCAGCAGTTTGTTCACAGAGAACACTGAAGCTTTCTTT.